This T cell receptor beta chain came from a study of CD8+ T cells in alopecia areata. Study background: Among treated patients, oral tofacitinib was administered at 5 to 10 mg twice daily. It was 6 to 18 months of tofacitinib, and then there were 6 months off drug.

Investigators isolated RNA and reverse transcribed it into cDNA to act as the sequencing template. Sequencing was performed with immunoSEQ multiplex PCR; in TCRdb, only in-frame clones are kept and a portion is missing. The data show some 180,000 clones, roughly 63% seen once. CDR1 and CDR2 (germline): SGHRS, YFSETQ. The CDR3 is made up of 16 amino acids. V dropped 1 base and J dropped 0; count of bases not matched to a gene: 3. Study findings and constraints: Lesional scalp displayed greater clonality than normal scalp, most notably in alopecia totalis/universalis. It was less clear whether patients shared TCRs than it was in mice, possibly because of HLA.

To note about this clone: The antigen is not known.

The sample consisted of CD4+ T cells sorted from blood, taken at week 0. The clonotype originates from a human donor with alopecia areata. This chain connects TRBV5-1 to TRBJ2-3; 9 bases agree with TRBD2. CDR3 amino acids: CASSLRAGGSTDTQYF. CDR3 sequence (DNA): TGCGCCAGCAGCTTGAGAGCGGGGGGTAGCACAGATACGCAGTATTTT. Variable domain in full (rest from reference TRBV5-1 and TRBJ2-3): KAGVTQTPRYLIKTRGQQVTLSCSPISGHRSVSWYQQTPGQGLQFLFEYFSETQRNKGNFPGRFSGRQFSNSRSEMNVSTLELGDSALYLCASSLRAGGSTDTQYFGPGTRLTVL.